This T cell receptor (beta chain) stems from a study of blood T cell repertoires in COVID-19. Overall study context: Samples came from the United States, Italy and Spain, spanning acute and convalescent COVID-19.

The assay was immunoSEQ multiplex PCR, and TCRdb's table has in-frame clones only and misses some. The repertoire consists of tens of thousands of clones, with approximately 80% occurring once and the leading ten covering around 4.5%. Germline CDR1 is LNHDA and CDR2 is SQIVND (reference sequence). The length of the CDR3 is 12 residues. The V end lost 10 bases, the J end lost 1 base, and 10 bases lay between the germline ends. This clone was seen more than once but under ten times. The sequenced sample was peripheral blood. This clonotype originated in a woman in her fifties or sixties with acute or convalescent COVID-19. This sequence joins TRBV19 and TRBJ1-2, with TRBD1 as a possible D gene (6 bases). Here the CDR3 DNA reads TGTGCCACCGGACAGTTTAACTATGGCTACACCTTC. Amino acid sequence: CATGQFNYGYTF.